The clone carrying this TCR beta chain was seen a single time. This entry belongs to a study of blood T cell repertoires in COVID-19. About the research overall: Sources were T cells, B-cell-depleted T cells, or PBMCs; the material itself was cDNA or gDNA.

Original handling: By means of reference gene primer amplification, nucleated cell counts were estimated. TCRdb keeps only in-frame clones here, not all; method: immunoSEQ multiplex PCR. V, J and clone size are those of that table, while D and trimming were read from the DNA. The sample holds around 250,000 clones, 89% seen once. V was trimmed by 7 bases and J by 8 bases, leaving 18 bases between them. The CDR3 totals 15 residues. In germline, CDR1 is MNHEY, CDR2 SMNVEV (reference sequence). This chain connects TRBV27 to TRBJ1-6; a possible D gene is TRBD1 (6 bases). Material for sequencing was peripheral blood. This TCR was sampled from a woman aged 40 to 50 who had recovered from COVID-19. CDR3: CASKGVGTVDSPLHF. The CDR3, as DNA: TGTGCCAGCAAGGGGGTGGGGACGGTTGATTCACCCCTCCACTTT.